Listed below are T cell receptor beta chains from one sample, sequenced in a study of blood T cell repertoires in COVID-19. Profiling relied on immunoSEQ multiplex PCR, and the TCRdb table lists in-frame clones only, not all of them. The data contain 250,000 or so clones, more than 85% of them seen just once; the ten biggest clones take up around 1.6%. Sequenced sample: PBMCs or T cells enriched from blood (not recorded which). The receptors come from a woman aged 50 to 60 who had recovered from COVID-19. Each CDR3 is given with its conserved first and last residue. The D gene is left open where the match is weak. Clone size is not always given. Where it is, it says once, few, many or a class for expanded clones.

cdr3_aa: CATGTGDYEQYF
cdr3_nt: TGTGCCACCGGGACAGGGGACTACGAGCAGTACTTC
v_call: TRBV2
j_call: TRBJ2-7
d_call: TRBD1
clone_size: NA

cdr3_aa: CASSVDSGSYEQYF
cdr3_nt: TGTGCCAGCAGCGTAGATAGCGGGAGTTACGAGCAGTACTTC
v_call: TRBV9
j_call: TRBJ2-7
d_call: TRBD2
clone_size: NA

cdr3_aa: CASSWGGYNEQFF
cdr3_nt: TGTGCCAGCAGCTGGGGGGGTTACAATGAGCAGTTCTTC
v_call: TRBV12-3/TRBV12-4
j_call: TRBJ2-1
d_call: TRBD2
clone_size: NA

cdr3_aa: CAIRDPGYQETQYF
cdr3_nt: TGTGCCATCCGAGACCCGGGATACCAAGAGACCCAGTACTTC
v_call: TRBV10-3
j_call: TRBJ2-5
d_call: NA
clone_size: NA

cdr3_aa: CASSLQGRNSPLHF
cdr3_nt: TGTGCCAGCAGTCTTCAGGGGCGCAATTCACCCCTCCACTTT
v_call: TRBV27
j_call: TRBJ1-6
d_call: NA
clone_size: NA

cdr3_aa: CASSGTGEGYTF
cdr3_nt: TGTGCCAGCAGTGGGACAGGGGAAGGCTACACCTTC
v_call: TRBV12-3/TRBV12-4
j_call: TRBJ1-2
d_call: TRBD1
clone_size: NA

cdr3_aa: CAWSVRRRDYGYTF
cdr3_nt: TGTGCCTGGAGTGTACGGAGACGTGACTATGGCTACACCTTC
v_call: TRBV30
j_call: TRBJ1-2
d_call: NA
clone_size: few

cdr3_aa: CASSSPGLAYRQYF
cdr3_nt: TGTGCCAGCAGTTCACCGGGACTAGCGTATAGGCAGTATTTT
v_call: TRBV6-2/TRBV6-3
j_call: TRBJ2-3
d_call: TRBD2
clone_size: NA

cdr3_aa: CASSLATYNEQFF
cdr3_nt: TGTGCCAGCAGCTTAGCTACCTACAATGAGCAGTTCTTC
v_call: TRBV7-2
j_call: TRBJ2-1
d_call: NA
clone_size: few

cdr3_aa: CASLDGGRRGVGYTF
cdr3_nt: TGTGCCAGTTTGGACGGGGGTCGTCGTGGAGTTGGCTACACCTTC
v_call: TRBV19
j_call: TRBJ1-2
d_call: NA
clone_size: NA

cdr3_aa: CACLADSGNEQFF
cdr3_nt: TGTGCCTGTTTGGCAGACTCCGGCAATGAGCAGTTCTTC
v_call: TRBV30
j_call: TRBJ2-1
d_call: NA
clone_size: once

cdr3_aa: CASSQRGTGVGNLVGGMETQYF
cdr3_nt: TGCGCCAGCAGCCAGCGAGGGACAGGCGTCGGGAATTTAGTAGGGGGTATGGAGACCCAGTACTTC
v_call: TRBV4-3
j_call: TRBJ2-5
d_call: TRBD1
clone_size: NA

cdr3_aa: CASSIQGRTDTQYF
cdr3_nt: TGTGCCAGCAGCATCCAGGGGCGCACAGATACGCAGTATTTT
v_call: TRBV9
j_call: TRBJ2-3
d_call: NA
clone_size: NA

cdr3_aa: CASRGQVFGEPQHF
cdr3_nt: TGTGCCAGTAGGGGACAGGTCTTCGGGGAGCCCCAGCATTTT
v_call: TRBV19
j_call: TRBJ1-5
d_call: TRBD1
clone_size: NA

cdr3_aa: CSVEGLAGEYEQYF
cdr3_nt: TGCAGCGTTGAAGGGCTAGCGGGAGAGTACGAGCAGTACTTC
v_call: TRBV29-1
j_call: TRBJ2-7
d_call: TRBD2
clone_size: few

cdr3_aa: CASRGQGRVAFF
cdr3_nt: TGTGCCAGTAGGGGACAGGGTAGGGTAGCTTTCTTT
v_call: TRBV19
j_call: TRBJ1-1
d_call: TRBD1
clone_size: NA

cdr3_aa: CASSVDPGTGSLFF
cdr3_nt: TGTGCCAGCAGCGTAGACCCCGGGACTGGAAGTCTCTTCTTC
v_call: TRBV9
j_call: TRBJ2-1
d_call: NA
clone_size: NA

cdr3_aa: CASSLLAGAYNEQFF
cdr3_nt: TGTGCCAGCAGTTTACTAGCGGGGGCTTACAATGAGCAGTTCTTC
v_call: TRBV28
j_call: TRBJ2-1
d_call: TRBD2
clone_size: NA

cdr3_aa: CASSPNDRVGNTIYF
cdr3_nt: TGTGCCAGCAGCCCCAACGACAGGGTGGGAAACACCATATATTTT
v_call: TRBV28
j_call: TRBJ1-3
d_call: TRBD1
clone_size: NA

cdr3_aa: CASSLVLNTEAFF
cdr3_nt: TGTGCCAGCAGCTTAGTATTGAACACTGAAGCTTTCTTT
v_call: TRBV7-2
j_call: TRBJ1-1
d_call: NA
clone_size: once

cdr3_aa: CASSFLPGEQYF
cdr3_nt: TGTGCCAGCAGCTTTCTTCCCGGCGAGCAGTACTTC
v_call: TRBV5-5
j_call: TRBJ2-7
d_call: NA
clone_size: NA

cdr3_aa: CASRGDSWNSPLHF
cdr3_nt: TGTGCCAGCCGCGGGGACAGTTGGAATTCACCCCTCCACTTT
v_call: TRBV6-5
j_call: TRBJ1-6
d_call: TRBD1
clone_size: NA

cdr3_aa: CASSLGTGAYNEQFF
cdr3_nt: TGCGCCAGCAGCTTGGGTACAGGGGCCTACAATGAGCAGTTCTTC
v_call: TRBV5-1
j_call: TRBJ2-1
d_call: TRBD1
clone_size: NA

cdr3_aa: CASSLPAGTSFSQETQYF
cdr3_nt: TGTGCCAGCAGCCTCCCAGCCGGGACTAGCTTCTCCCAAGAGACCCAGTACTTC
v_call: TRBV14
j_call: TRBJ2-5
d_call: TRBD2
clone_size: NA

cdr3_aa: CAISEPGQGGETQYF
cdr3_nt: TGTGCCATCAGTGAACCGGGACAGGGTGGAGAGACCCAGTACTTC
v_call: TRBV10-3
j_call: TRBJ2-5
d_call: TRBD1
clone_size: NA

cdr3_aa: CASSAGLRRERLYF
cdr3_nt: TGTGCCAGCAGTGCCGGTCTCCGGCGGGAGAGGCTGTACTTC
v_call: TRBV2
j_call: TRBJ2-7
d_call: TRBD2
clone_size: NA

cdr3_aa: CASSYFRSGNTIYF
cdr3_nt: TGTGCCAGCAGTTACTTCAGGTCCGGAAACACCATATATTTT
v_call: TRBV6-5
j_call: TRBJ1-3
d_call: NA
clone_size: NA

cdr3_aa: CASSPPGLAGDGEQFF
cdr3_nt: TGTGCCAGCTCACCACCAGGACTAGCGGGAGATGGTGAGCAGTTCTTC
v_call: TRBV18
j_call: TRBJ2-1
d_call: TRBD2
clone_size: NA

cdr3_aa: CASSRNSGGYEQYF
cdr3_nt: TGTGCCAGCAGCCGAAACTCGGGGGGCTACGAGCAGTACTTC
v_call: TRBV3-1/TRBV3-2
j_call: TRBJ2-7
d_call: TRBD2
clone_size: NA

cdr3_aa: CASTQSLGGNQPQHF
cdr3_nt: TGTGCCAGCACGCAGAGTCTAGGCGGGAATCAGCCCCAGCATTTT
v_call: TRBV28
j_call: TRBJ1-5
d_call: NA
clone_size: NA

cdr3_aa: CASSPISETSTGELFF
cdr3_nt: TGTGCCAGCTCACCGATCTCAGAGACTAGCACCGGGGAGCTGTTTTTT
v_call: TRBV18
j_call: TRBJ2-2
d_call: NA
clone_size: few

cdr3_aa: CASSLDSLFRQYF
cdr3_nt: TGTGCCAGCAGTTTGGACAGCCTATTTCGACAGTACTTC
v_call: TRBV25-1
j_call: TRBJ2-7
d_call: NA
clone_size: once

cdr3_aa: CSARGSYEQYF
cdr3_nt: TGCAGTGCTAGGGGGAGCTACGAGCAGTACTTC
v_call: TRBV20-1
j_call: TRBJ2-7
d_call: NA
clone_size: NA

cdr3_aa: CASSFPGPGAYEQYF
cdr3_nt: TGTGCCAGCAGTTTCCCCGGGCCAGGGGCCTACGAGCAGTACTTC
v_call: TRBV28
j_call: TRBJ2-7
d_call: NA
clone_size: NA

cdr3_aa: CATRKQGARQPQHF
cdr3_nt: TGTGCCACCAGAAAACAGGGGGCCAGGCAGCCCCAGCATTTT
v_call: TRBV15
j_call: TRBJ1-5
d_call: TRBD1
clone_size: NA

cdr3_aa: CASSMRQGIGYTF
cdr3_nt: TGTGCCAGCAGCATGAGACAGGGGATTGGCTACACCTTC
v_call: TRBV7-8
j_call: TRBJ1-2
d_call: TRBD1
clone_size: NA

cdr3_aa: CASSQDSWSYGYTF
cdr3_nt: TGTGCCAGCAGTCAGGACAGTTGGAGCTATGGCTACACCTTC
v_call: TRBV6-5
j_call: TRBJ1-2
d_call: NA
clone_size: NA

cdr3_aa: CASSLLLRGSDTQYF
cdr3_nt: TGTGCCAGCAGCTTACTACTCCGAGGATCAGATACGCAGTATTTT
v_call: TRBV7-2
j_call: TRBJ2-3
d_call: NA
clone_size: NA

cdr3_aa: CASSSRGSVGNQPQHF
cdr3_nt: TGTGCCAGCAGTTCCAGGGGATCAGTTGGCAATCAGCCCCAGCATTTT
v_call: TRBV28
j_call: TRBJ1-5
d_call: NA
clone_size: NA